The 8 T cell receptor beta chains presented below share a single source sample, sequenced in a study of cytomegalovirus exposure and HLA in healthy donors. Both 60 Vbeta primers and 13 Jbeta primers went into the PCR. Only in-frame clones appear in the TCRdb table, and some are missing; sequencing was by immunoSEQ multiplex PCR. The repertoire holds about 170,000 clones, with roughly 79% as singletons. The sample comprised PBMCs. The origin of the receptors is a woman aged 18-35 years in good health and CMV-seropositive.

The chain carries TRBV7-3 and TRBJ1-6, with D possibly TRBD1 on 5 matching bases. Germline CDR1 reads SGHTA; CDR2 reads FQGTGA. V gave up 0 bases and J gave up 14 bases, with 8 bases separating them. This CDR3 spans 12 amino acids. The CDR3 loop is CASSLTGGTLHF. Here the CDR3 DNA reads TGTGCCAGCAGCTTAACGGGGGGGACCCTCCACTTT.

This rearrangement joins TRBV10-3 to TRBJ1-2, with TRBD1 as a possible D gene (5 bases). Trimming removed 3 bases at V and 5 bases at J, with 13 bases between. This CDR3 comprises 14 residues. The germline CDR1 and CDR2 sequences are ENHRY and SYGVKD. CDR3: CAISDQKGDYGYTF. The CDR3 DNA reads as TGTGCCATCAGTGACCAAAAAGGGGATTATGGCTACACCTTC.

The chain has TRBV9 and TRBJ2-2; TRBD1 might be the D (6 bases). Trimming left V 0 bases short and J 6 bases short, with 15 bases between. There are 16 residues in the CDR3. Germline assignment: CDR1 SGDLS and CDR2 YYNGEE. The CDR3 here is CASSVGDRIAPGELFF. CDR3 nucleotide sequence: TGTGCCAGCAGCGTAGGTGACAGGATCGCCCCCGGGGAGCTGTTTTTT.

The chain has TRBV7-9 and TRBJ1-5; D call uncertain. The CDR3 is made up of 17 amino acids. Germline V lookup: CDR1 SEHNR, CDR2 FQNEAQ (reference sequence). V shed 4 bases and J shed 2 bases, with 18 bases lying between them. As DNA, the CDR3 is TGTGCCAGCAGCTCGCCCGGGGTGGGGAGGCGCAATCAGCCCCAGCATTTT. This translates into CASSSPGVGRRNQPQHF.

This clone occurred once. The chain recombines TRBV7-2 with TRBJ2-3, with 8 bases that match TRBD2. Germline-derived CDR1 and CDR2 are SGHTA and FQGNSA. With 1 base clipped from V and 3 bases from J, the junction kept 3 bases outside the gene matches. This CDR3 comprises 15 residues. As DNA, the CDR3 is TGTGCCAGCAGCTTAGAAGAGCGGGGGACAGATACGCAGTATTTT. It translates to CASSLEERGTDTQYF.

The V call is TRBV6-6, the J call TRBJ1-4, with a possible D match to TRBD1 (5 bases). The V end lost 0 bases, the J end lost 8 bases, and 16 bases lay between the germline ends. Germline values: CDR1 MNHNY, CDR2 SVGAGI (reference sequence). The CDR3 covers 16 residues. The CDR3 DNA sequence: TGTGCCAGCAGTTACTCGGGGGGGGGTCAATCCGAAAAACTGTTTTTT. It specifies CASSYSGGGQSEKLFF.

The chain is built from TRBV2 and TRBJ1-2, with D perhaps matching TRBD1 (6 bases). This CDR3 is 16 amino acids long. Germline V gene lookup returns CDR1 SNHLY and CDR2 FYNNEI. Trimming took off 3 bases at V and 5 bases at J, with 19 bases between the two ends. Written as DNA, the CDR3 is TGTGCCAGCAGTGAGACCAGGGGAGGGTTCTTATATGGCTACACCTTC. Amino acid sequence: CASSETRGGFLYGYTF.

V usage is TRBV9 and J usage is TRBJ1-2, with 10 bases aligning to TRBD1. Germline V gene sequence: CDR1 SGDLS, CDR2 YYNGEE. The CDR3 loop spans 17 amino acids. V was pared by 0 bases and J by 4 bases, with 9 bases of the junction left unmatched. The CDR3 sequence: CASSVGQGAEGGYGYTF. CDR3 nucleotides: TGTGCCAGCAGCGTAGGACAGGGGGCCGAGGGGGGCTATGGCTACACCTTC.